Detailed here is one T cell receptor (beta chain). This specimen belongs to a study of long-term antiretroviral therapy in people with HIV. Study overall: It was about a decade before the 2015 immediate-ART recommendation that the earliest samples were taken.

The ends were cut back, 4 bases at V and 5 bases at J, with 17 bases in the middle. The CDR3 is 15 residues long. The germline gives CDR1 SGHDN, CDR2 FVKESK. At survey level, the immunoSEQ assay was run in its v3.0 version. Sequencing was performed with immunoSEQ multiplex PCR; in TCRdb, only in-frame clones are kept and a portion is missing. The repertoire has tens of thousands of clones, roughly 96% of them found once; the top ten carry around 8%. This clonotype was sampled from a man aged 30 to 45 with HIV. Sequencing was performed on unsorted PBMCs, taken 6 to 6.5 years after starting antiretroviral therapy. V usage is TRBV14 and J usage is TRBJ1-2; no clear D. The CDR3 is CASSLGRFSGYGYTF. DNA for the CDR3: TGTGCCAGCAGCCTCGGGAGGTTTTCGGGGTATGGCTACACCTTC.